These 12 T cell receptor beta chains originate from one sample sequenced in a study of regulatory dendritic cells for organ transplantation. The antigens for these receptors are not known. Allogeneic regulatory or mature dendritic cells were co-cultured for roughly five days with CFSE-labeled sorted T cells at 1:10. Data came from immunoSEQ multiplex PCR; TCRdb stores just in-frame clones and leaves some out. Of over 8,000 clones listed, under 70% were seen once; the top ten hold approximately 0.57%. Sequencing was done on a sample of naive CD4+ T cells from blood cultured with dendritic cells. Stated subset: CD45RA+ naive T cells. The receptor set was obtained from a human donor in good health.

The chain uses TRBV5-1 and TRBJ1-4; 7 nucleotides align to TRBD1. The V gene end was trimmed by 2 bases and the J gene end by 7 bases; junction bases not matched to a gene: 5. CDR1 SGHRS and CDR2 YFSETQ come from the germline V gene. The CDR3 loop spans 14 amino acids. CDR3 loop: CASSLDRVREKLFF. For the CDR3, the DNA is TGCGCCAGCAGCTTAGACAGGGTGCGTGAAAAACTGTTTTTT.

CDR3 sequence (DNA): TGTGCCAGCAGCGTAGATCCCGCGGGAGGGAACGCCTTTGAAGCTTTCTTT. Translation: CASSVDPAGGNAFEAFF. The chain joins TRBV9 to TRBJ1-1; D gene unclear. Deletions cut 0 bases from V and 7 bases from J, with 22 bases between. The germline V gene has CDR1 SGDLS and CDR2 YYNGEE. This CDR3 region has 17 residues.

A few counts support this clone. The gene calls are TRBV9 and TRBJ2-1, with 14 bases identical to TRBD2. The CDR3 has 15 residues. V shed 0 bases, J shed 9 bases, and the junction held 2 bases outside the gene matches. Per the germline V gene, CDR1 is SGDLS and CDR2 is YYNGEE. The CDR3 DNA sequence: TGTGCCAGCAGCGTAGTGGGACTAGCGGGGGCTGAGCAGTTCTTC. Encoded protein: CASSVVGLAGAEQFF. The variable domain in full, with the rest retrieved from reference TRBV9 and TRBJ2-1, is DSGVTQTPKHLITATGQRVTLRCSPRSGDLSVYWYQQSLDQGLQFLIQYYNGEERAKGNILERFSAQQFPDLHSELNLSSLELGDSALYFCASSVVGLAGAEQFFGPGTRLTVL.

This chain joins TRBV5-1 and TRBJ1-3, with D uncertain. Per germline, CDR1 SGHRS and CDR2 YFSETQ. The CDR3 runs to 15 residues. V lost 4 bases and J 3 bases, leaving 14 bases between the germline ends. This CDR3 reads CASSTGVRFGNTIYF. The CDR3 DNA is TGCGCCAGCAGCACCGGGGTGAGGTTTGGAAACACCATATATTTT.

The chain combines TRBV5-4 with TRBJ1-1, with D tentatively TRBD1 (5 bases). V was trimmed by 2 bases and J by 7 bases, leaving 18 bases between them. This CDR3 contains 15 residues. Per the germline V gene, CDR1 is SGHNT and CDR2 is YYREEE (reference sequence). In DNA form, the CDR3 reads TGTGCCAGCAGCTTTACCTCGACAGCTAGAGTTGAAGCTTTCTTT. Its translation: CASSFTSTARVEAFF.

This clone was picked up one time. The chain combines TRBV2 with TRBJ2-7; D uncertain. Trimming removed 7 bases at V and 2 bases at J, with 12 bases between. The CDR3 loop spans 13 amino acids. CDR1 is SNHLY, CDR2 FYNNEI, per germline. DNA for the CDR3: TGTGCCAGCACCACGGGTATTCCCTACGAGCAGTACTTC. This encodes CASTTGIPYEQYF.

This chain links TRBV27 with TRBJ2-7; the D gene is possibly TRBD1 (6 bases). Trimming pared 5 bases from V and 3 bases from J, leaving 20 bases between. The length of the CDR3 is 16 residues. Germline CDR1 reads MNHEY; CDR2 reads SMNVEV (reference sequence). The CDR3 loop reads CASSLQLTTGNYEQYF. CDR3 DNA: TGTGCCAGCAGTCTCCAACTAACCACAGGGAACTACGAGCAGTACTTC.

The gene calls are TRBV7-6 and TRBJ2-5; D not certain. The germline V gene encodes CDR1 SGHVS and CDR2 FNYEAQ. V lost 1 base to trimming and J lost 5 bases, with 5 bases between them. The CDR3 consists of 12 residues. The DNA for the CDR3 is TGTGCCAGCAGCTTAGGCGTGGAGACCCAGTACTTC. It codes for CASSLGVETQYF.

This clone showed up just a few times. This chain connects TRBV7-9 to TRBJ2-2; 8 bases are shared with TRBD2. Trimming took 8 bases from V and 1 from J; bases not matched to a gene: 6. CDR1 is SEHNR and CDR2 is FQNEAQ in the germline V gene (reference sequence). This CDR3 region has 15 residues. Here the CDR3 DNA reads TGTGCCAGCCGTCTAAGCGGGGGGAACACCGGGGAGCTGTTTTTT. Its translation: CASRLSGGNTGELFF.

A few counts support this clone. V gene TRBV5-1 combines with J gene TRBJ1-1; D not certain. The CDR3 is 14 amino acids. V dropped 2 bases and J dropped 1 base, with 9 bases sitting between them. Germline V gives CDR1 SGHRS, CDR2 YFSETQ. The CDR3 nucleotides are TGCGCCAGCAGCTTCAGTACACCGAACACTGAAGCTTTCTTT. Protein product: CASSFSTPNTEAFF. Variable domain in full (rest from reference TRBV5-1 and TRBJ1-1): KAGVTQTPRYLIKTRGQQVTLSCSPISGHRSVSWYQQTPGQGLQFLFEYFSETQRNKGNFPGRFSGRQFSNSRSEMNVSTLELGDSALYLCASSFSTPNTEAFFGQGTRLTVV.

This chain connects TRBV9 to TRBJ2-7; 10 nucleotides agree with TRBD1. CDR1 and CDR2 from the germline V gene are SGDLS and YYNGEE. After removal of 2 bases from V and 5 bases from J, the junction contained 10 bases not matched to a gene. This CDR3 comprises 16 residues. The CDR3 loop reads CASSVTPGQGFHEQYF. CDR3 nucleotide sequence: TGTGCCAGCAGCGTTACACCGGGACAGGGGTTCCACGAGCAGTACTTC.

The genes are TRBV2 and TRBJ2-3, with D hard to call. This CDR3 has 15 residues. Germline V gene sequence: CDR1 SNHLY, CDR2 FYNNEI. V lost 3 bases, J lost 6 bases, and 16 bases lay in between. The CDR3 DNA follows: TGTGCCAGCAGTGAGGCTCCTAGTTCTGAGGATACGCAGTATTTT. Protein product: CASSEAPSSEDTQYF.